This T cell receptor (beta chain) appears in the sequencing data of a study of blood T cells in healthy people across ages. Study-level points and caveats: Age showed a roughly linear inverse relationship with TCR beta diversity per million T cells.

Trimming took 5 bases from V and 0 from J; bases not matched to a gene: 6. Per the germline V gene, CDR1 is MNHEY and CDR2 is SMNVEV (reference sequence). The CDR3 extends over 18 amino acids. To note about this clonotype: Its antigen is undetermined.

Primers used in a second PCR of about 7 to 12 cycles were a sample-barcoded 5' primer and a J-beta primer mix. Every sample gave at least 2.5 million paired-end reads containing CDR3. In TCRdb, the 5' RACE reads were re-called with MiXCR into one record per CDR3 protein. The sample lists hundreds of thousands of distinct CDR3 sequences; 25% to 30% were seen once. The receptor's source is a woman at least 80 years old in good health. The J gene is TRBJ2-6, the V gene TRBV27; 11 bases fit TRBD1. Sequenced: blood. The CDR3 reads CASSPSGTGGSGANVLTF. In DNA, the CDR3 is TGTGCCAGCAGTCCCTCCGGGACAGGGGGCTCTGGGGCCAACGTCCTGACTTTC.